The entry that follows covers one T cell receptor (beta chain) sequence. The table lists this clonotype with a few counts. It lacks a known antigen. No base quality values were provided; no much bigger clone lies one nucleotide off. Trimming removed 5 bases from V and 4 bases from J; the gene matches leave 5 bases unexplained. The CDR3 spans 14 residues, from the cysteine through the phenylalanine. Only CDR3 DNA is held: 42 bases, read in frame from base 1. CDR1 and CDR2, per the germline V gene, are MNHNS and SASEGT. This sample was included in a study of regulatory T cells in long-lasting Graves disease (dated by TCRdb to the early 2020s). Background on the whole study: To count as having persistent Graves' disease, a patient had to have received antithyroid drug treatment for over 5 years with TSH receptor autoantibodies remaining persistently positive. Peripheral blood TCR sequencing and RNA sequencing compared persistent Graves' disease patients with newly diagnosed Graves' disease patients. The study was registered as a clinical trial and conducted in China. TCR sequencing covered roughly 13 persistent and approximately 20 newly diagnosed Graves' disease patients, around 33 samples in total. Antithyroid drugs had been taken for around 9.8 years on average by persistent Graves' disease patients in the clinical cohort. Overall study outcomes, separate from this receptor: Preferential use of TRBV28, TRBJ1-2 and TRBJ2-5 was observed in persistent disease, whereas TRBV20-1 and TRBJ2-1 were favored in newly diagnosed disease. The authors acknowledged the small sample size as a limitation that may reduce accuracy. Compared with newly diagnosed patients, patients with persistent Graves' disease had lower TCR Shannon entropy and fewer highly expanded clones, which suggests clonal expansion. Persistent patients shared more public clonotypes among themselves (roughly 2,700) than newly diagnosed patients did (approximately 970). Because the primary lesion, thyroid tissue, could not be accessed, the study looked at peripheral blood alone. Only the TCR beta chain was sequenced and analyzed.

Libraries came from multiplex PCR. Instrument used: Illumina HiSeq 4000. TCR beta libraries were built with iRepertoire HTBI primers and Arm-PCR amplification of CDR3 regions. Before sequencing, the PCR products went through gel purification. The study's own analysis went as follows. A total of 62 TRBV and 14 TRBJ segments were identified across samples and were used for gene usage analysis of CDR3 amino acid clonotypes. Filtered high-quality paired reads were merged into contigs using COPE and FqMerger. BLAST was used to align contigs to IMGT TRBV, TRBD and TRBJ reference genes, with CDR3 defined following IMGT. Any clonotype with a frequency above 0.1% was counted as a highly expanded clone. Shannon entropy served as the measure of repertoire diversity, while the Gini coefficient captured V-J evenness. Public clonotypes were defined as clonotypes shared by more than one individual. The public reads were run again by TCRdb, first through fastp at Q25 and then through MiXCR, and only productive beta chains were kept. One record per CDR3 amino acid sequence lists the most common genes and DNA. The V and J calls shown here were made by TCRdb, not taken from the authors' results. In this sample the table shows about 470,000 distinct CDR3 sequences, 20% to 25% of which occur a single time. The top ten constitute about 7% of the sample.

The sample's time point label is to be understood as: persistent/refractory GD, antithyroid drugs over 5 years with positive TRAb. For both TCR sequencing and RNA sequencing, RNA was extracted from PBMCs using TRIzol. The diagnosis of Graves' disease followed American Thyroid Association guidelines. Patients for the study were recruited at an endocrinology department in Xi'an, China. Each patient gave 9 to 10 milliliters of peripheral blood, collected in an EDTA anticoagulant tube. Ficoll Paque Plus density gradient separation was used to isolate PBMCs, and no further T cell sorting was performed. RNA quality was checked with an Agilent 2100 Bioanalyzer and agarose gel, and concentration with a NanoDrop 2000.

Here the chain combines TRBV6-1 and TRBJ1-5; 7 central nucleotides agree with TRBD1. Sequences were derived from peripheral blood mononuclear cells (PBMCs), sampled when the disease was refractory, from a patient treated with antithyroid drugs. The clonotype was recovered from a female donor with Graves disease. The nucleotide sequence is given as TGTGCCAGCAGTATCCACAGGGGAAATCAGCCCCAGCATTTT. It specifies CASSIHRGNQPQHF.